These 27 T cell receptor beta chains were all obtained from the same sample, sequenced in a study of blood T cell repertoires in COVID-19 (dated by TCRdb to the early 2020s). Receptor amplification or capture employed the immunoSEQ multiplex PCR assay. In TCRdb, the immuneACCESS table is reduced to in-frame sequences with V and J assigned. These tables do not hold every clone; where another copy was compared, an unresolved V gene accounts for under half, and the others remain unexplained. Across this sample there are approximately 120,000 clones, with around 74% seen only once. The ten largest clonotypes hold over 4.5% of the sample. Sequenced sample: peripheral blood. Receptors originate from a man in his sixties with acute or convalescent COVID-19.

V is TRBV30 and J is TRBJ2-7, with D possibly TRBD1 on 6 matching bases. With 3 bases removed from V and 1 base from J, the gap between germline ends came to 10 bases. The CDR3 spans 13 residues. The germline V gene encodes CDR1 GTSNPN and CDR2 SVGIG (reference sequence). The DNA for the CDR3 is TGTGCCTGGAGCGGACAGAAATCCTACGAGCAGTACTTC. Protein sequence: CAWSGQKSYEQYF.

The CDR3 nucleotides read TGTGCCAGCAGCATCCCCGGACTAGCGGGGGGGCTCGAGCAGTACTTC. Translated, it gives CASSIPGLAGGLEQYF. The rearrangement joins TRBV7-9 to TRBJ2-7, with 15 bases that match TRBD2. The J segment lost 6 bases and the V segment lost 5 bases, leaving 8 bases of the junction unmatched. The length of the CDR3 is 16 residues. The germline V gene encodes CDR1 SEHNR and CDR2 FQNEAQ (reference sequence).

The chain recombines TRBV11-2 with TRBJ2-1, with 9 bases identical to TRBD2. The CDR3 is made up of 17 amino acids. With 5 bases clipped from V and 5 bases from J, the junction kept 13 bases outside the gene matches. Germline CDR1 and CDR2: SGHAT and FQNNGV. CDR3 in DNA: TGTGCCAGCAGCCCGACGGGAGGGCTAGCGGGAAACAATGAGCAGTTCTTC. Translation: CASSPTGGLAGNNEQFF.

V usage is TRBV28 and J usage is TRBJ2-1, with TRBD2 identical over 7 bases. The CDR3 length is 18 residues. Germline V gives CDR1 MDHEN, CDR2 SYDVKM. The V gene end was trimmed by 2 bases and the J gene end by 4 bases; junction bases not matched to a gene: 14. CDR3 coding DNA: TGTGCCAGCAGTTTACCCGGCGCCCTCGCGGGGGTATACAATGAGCAGTTCTTC. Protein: CASSLPGALAGVYNEQFF.

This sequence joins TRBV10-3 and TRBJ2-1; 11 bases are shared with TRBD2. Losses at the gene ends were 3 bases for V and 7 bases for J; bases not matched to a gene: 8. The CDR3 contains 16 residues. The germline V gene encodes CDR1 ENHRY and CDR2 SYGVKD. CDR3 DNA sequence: TGTGCCATCAGTGACCAAACTAGCGGGAGTAGTAATGAGCAGTTCTTC. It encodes CAISDQTSGSSNEQFF.

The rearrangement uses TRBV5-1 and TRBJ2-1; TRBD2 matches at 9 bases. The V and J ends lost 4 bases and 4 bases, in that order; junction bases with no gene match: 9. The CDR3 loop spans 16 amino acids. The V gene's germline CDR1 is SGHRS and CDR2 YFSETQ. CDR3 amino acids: CASSPSPTSGYNEQFF. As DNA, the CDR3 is TGCGCCAGCAGCCCGTCGCCGACTAGCGGATACAATGAGCAGTTCTTC.

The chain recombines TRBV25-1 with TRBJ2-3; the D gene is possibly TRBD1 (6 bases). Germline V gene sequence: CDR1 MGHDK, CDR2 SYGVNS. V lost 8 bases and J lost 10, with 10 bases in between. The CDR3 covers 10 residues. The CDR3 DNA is TGTGCCAGCGGGACACTAGCGCAGTATTTT. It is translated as CASGTLAQYF.

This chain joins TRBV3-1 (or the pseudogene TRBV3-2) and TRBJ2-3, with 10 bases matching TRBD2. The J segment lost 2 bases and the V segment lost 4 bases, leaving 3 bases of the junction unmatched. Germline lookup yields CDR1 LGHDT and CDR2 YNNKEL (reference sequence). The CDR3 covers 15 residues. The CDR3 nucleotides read TGTGCCAGCAGCCGGACTAGCGGCTTCACAGATACGCAGTATTTT. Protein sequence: CASSRTSGFTDTQYF.

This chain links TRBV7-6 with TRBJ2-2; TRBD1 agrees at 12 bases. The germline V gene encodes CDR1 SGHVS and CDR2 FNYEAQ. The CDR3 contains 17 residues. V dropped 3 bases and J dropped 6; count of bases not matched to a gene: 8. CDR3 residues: CASSFQPGQGAAGELFF. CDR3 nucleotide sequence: TGTGCCAGCAGCTTCCAACCGGGACAGGGGGCAGCCGGGGAGCTGTTTTTT.

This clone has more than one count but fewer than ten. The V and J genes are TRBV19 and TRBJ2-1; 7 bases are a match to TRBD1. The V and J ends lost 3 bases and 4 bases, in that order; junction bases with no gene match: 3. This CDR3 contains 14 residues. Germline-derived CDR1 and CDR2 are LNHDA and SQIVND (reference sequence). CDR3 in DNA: TGTGCCAGTAGTATGGACAGGCAATACAATGAGCAGTTCTTC. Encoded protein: CASSMDRQYNEQFF. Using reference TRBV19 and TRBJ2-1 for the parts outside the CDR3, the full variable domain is DGGITQSPKYLFRKEGQNVTLSCEQNLNHDAMYWYRQDPGQGLRLIYYSQIVNDFQKGDIAEGYSVSREKKESFPLTVTSAQKNPTAFYLCASSMDRQYNEQFFGPGTRLTVL.

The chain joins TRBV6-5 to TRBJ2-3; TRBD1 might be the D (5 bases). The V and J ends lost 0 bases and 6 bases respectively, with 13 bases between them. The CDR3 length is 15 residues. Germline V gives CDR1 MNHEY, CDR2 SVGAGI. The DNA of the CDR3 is TGTGCCAGCAGTTACTCGAATGGTCCAGGGGATACGCAGTATTTT. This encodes CASSYSNGPGDTQYF.

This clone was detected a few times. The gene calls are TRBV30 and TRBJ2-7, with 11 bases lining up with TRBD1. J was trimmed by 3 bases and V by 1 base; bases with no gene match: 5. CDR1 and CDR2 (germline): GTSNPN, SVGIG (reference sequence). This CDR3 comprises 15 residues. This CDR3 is CAWSEPGQGVYEQYF. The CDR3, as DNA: TGTGCCTGGAGTGAGCCGGGACAGGGGGTCTACGAGCAGTACTTC.

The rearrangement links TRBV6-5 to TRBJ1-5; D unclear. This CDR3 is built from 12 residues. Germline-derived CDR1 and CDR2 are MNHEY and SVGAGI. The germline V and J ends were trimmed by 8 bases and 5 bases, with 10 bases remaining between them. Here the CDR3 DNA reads TGTGCCAGCTGGACTCTCGATCAGCCCCAGCATTTT. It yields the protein CASWTLDQPQHF.

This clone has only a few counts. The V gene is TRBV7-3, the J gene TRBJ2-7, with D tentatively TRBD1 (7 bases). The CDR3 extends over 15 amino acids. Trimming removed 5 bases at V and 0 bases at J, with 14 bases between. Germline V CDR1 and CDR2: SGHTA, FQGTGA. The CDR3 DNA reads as TGTGCCAGCAGCGCCCAGGGGGGAAGCTCCTACGAGCAGTACTTC. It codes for CASSAQGGSSYEQYF. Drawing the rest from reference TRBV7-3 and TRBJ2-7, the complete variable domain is GAGVSQTPSNKVTEKGKYVELRCDPISGHTALYWYRQSLGQGPEFLIYFQGTGAADDSGLPNDRFFAVRPEGSVSTLKIQRTERGDSAVYLCASSAQGGSSYEQYFGPGTRLTVT.

CDR3 in DNA: TGTGCCAGCAATCTGCAGGGGCTATCTGGAAACACCATATATTTT. This encodes CASNLQGLSGNTIYF. This sequence joins TRBV2 and TRBJ1-3; D might be TRBD1 (6 bases). V shed 7 bases and J shed 1 base, with 14 bases lying between them. CDR3 size: 15 residues. CDR1 and CDR2 from the germline V gene are SNHLY and FYNNEI.

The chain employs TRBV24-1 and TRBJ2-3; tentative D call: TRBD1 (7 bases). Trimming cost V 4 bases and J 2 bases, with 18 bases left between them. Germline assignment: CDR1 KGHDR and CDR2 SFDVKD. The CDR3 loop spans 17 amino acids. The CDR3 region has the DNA TGTGCCACCAGTGACCAGACAGGGTCGGGGGTCACAGATACGCAGTATTTT. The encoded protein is CATSDQTGSGVTDTQYF.

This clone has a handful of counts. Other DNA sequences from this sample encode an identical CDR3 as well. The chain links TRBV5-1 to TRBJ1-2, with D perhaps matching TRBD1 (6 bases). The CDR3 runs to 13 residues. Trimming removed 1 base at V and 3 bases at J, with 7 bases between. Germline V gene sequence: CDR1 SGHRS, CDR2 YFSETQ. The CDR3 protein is CASSLRTDYGYTF. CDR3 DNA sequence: TGCGCCAGCAGCTTGAGGACAGACTATGGCTACACCTTC.

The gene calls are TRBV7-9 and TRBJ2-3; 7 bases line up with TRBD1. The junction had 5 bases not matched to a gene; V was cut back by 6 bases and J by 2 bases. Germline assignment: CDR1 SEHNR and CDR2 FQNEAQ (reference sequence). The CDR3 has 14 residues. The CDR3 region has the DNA TGTGCCAGCAGATTGACAGGGTACACAGATACGCAGTATTTT. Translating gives CASRLTGYTDTQYF.

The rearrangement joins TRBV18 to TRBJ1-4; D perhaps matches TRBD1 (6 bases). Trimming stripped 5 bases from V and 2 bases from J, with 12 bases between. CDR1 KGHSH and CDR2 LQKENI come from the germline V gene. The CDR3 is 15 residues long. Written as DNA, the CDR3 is TGTGCCAGCTCATTTAACCAGGGGACTAATGAAAAACTGTTTTTT. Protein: CASSFNQGTNEKLFF.

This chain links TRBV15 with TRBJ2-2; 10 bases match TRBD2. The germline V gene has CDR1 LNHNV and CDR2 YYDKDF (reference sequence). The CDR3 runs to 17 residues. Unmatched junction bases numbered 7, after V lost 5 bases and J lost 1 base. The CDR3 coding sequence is TGTGCCACCAGCTCCCGGACTAGCGGAAGGAACACCGGGGAGCTGTTTTTT. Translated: CATSSRTSGRNTGELFF.

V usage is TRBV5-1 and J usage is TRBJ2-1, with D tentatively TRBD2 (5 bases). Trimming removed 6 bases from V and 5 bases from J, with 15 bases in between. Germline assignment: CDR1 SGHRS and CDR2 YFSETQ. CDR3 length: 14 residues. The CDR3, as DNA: TGCGCCAGCACCATGACGGGGTTAGACAATGAGCAGTTCTTC. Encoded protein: CASTMTGLDNEQFF.

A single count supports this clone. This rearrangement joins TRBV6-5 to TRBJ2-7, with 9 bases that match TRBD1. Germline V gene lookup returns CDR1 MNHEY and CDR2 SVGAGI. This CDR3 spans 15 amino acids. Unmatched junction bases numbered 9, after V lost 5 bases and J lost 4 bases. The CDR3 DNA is TGTGCCAGCAGTAGACAACAGGGGGCGCAATACGAGCAGTACTTC. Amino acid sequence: CASSRQQGAQYEQYF.

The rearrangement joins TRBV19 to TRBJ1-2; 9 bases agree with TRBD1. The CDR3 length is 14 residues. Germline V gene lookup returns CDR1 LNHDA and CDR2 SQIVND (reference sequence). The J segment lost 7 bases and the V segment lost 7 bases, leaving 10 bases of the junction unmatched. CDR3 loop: CASKKGQGGGGYTF. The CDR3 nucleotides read TGTGCCAGTAAAAAGGGACAGGGCGGAGGTGGCTACACCTTC.

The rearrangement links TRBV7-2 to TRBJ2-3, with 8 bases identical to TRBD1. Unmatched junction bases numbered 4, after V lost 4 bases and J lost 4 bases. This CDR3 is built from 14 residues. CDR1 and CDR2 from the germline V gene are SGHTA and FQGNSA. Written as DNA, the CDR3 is TGTGCCAGCAGCTCCCGGACAGGGTCAGATACGCAGTATTTT. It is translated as CASSSRTGSDTQYF.

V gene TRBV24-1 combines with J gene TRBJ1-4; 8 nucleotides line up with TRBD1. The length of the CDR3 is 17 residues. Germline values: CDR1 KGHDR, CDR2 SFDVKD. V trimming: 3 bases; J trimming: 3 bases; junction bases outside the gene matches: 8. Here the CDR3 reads CATSDGNQGAANEKLFF. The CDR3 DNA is TGTGCCACCAGTGATGGGAATCAGGGGGCTGCTAATGAAAAACTGTTTTTT.

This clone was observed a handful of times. Written as DNA, the CDR3 is TGTGCCAGCAGCTTGGGGACAGGGAACACAGATACGCAGTATTTT. This codes for CASSLGTGNTDTQYF. The V call is TRBV5-8, the J call TRBJ2-3, with 8 nucleotides matching TRBD1. Germline V gene sequence: CDR1 SGHTS, CDR2 YDEGEE. The CDR3 is made up of 15 amino acids. V dropped 0 bases and J dropped 2; count of bases not matched to a gene: 2.

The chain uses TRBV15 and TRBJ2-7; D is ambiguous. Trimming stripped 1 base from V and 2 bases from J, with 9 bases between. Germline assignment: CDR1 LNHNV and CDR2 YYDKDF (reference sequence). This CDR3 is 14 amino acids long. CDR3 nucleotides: TGTGCCACCAGCAGAGGACATTCACCCTACGAGCAGTACTTC. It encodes CATSRGHSPYEQYF.